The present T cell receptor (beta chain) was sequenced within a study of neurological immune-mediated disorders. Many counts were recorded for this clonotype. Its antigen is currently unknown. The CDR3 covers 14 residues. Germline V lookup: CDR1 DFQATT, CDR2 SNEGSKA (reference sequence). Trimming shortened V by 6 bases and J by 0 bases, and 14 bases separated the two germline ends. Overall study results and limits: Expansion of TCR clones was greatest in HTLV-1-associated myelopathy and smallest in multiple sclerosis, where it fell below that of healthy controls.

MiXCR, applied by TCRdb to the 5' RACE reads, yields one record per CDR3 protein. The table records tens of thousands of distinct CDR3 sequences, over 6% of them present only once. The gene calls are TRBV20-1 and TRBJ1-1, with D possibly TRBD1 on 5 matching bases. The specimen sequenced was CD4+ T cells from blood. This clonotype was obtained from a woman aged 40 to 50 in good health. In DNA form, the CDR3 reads TGCAGTGCGACCTTGGGGCACCTGAACACTGAAGCTTTCTTT. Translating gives CSATLGHLNTEAFF.